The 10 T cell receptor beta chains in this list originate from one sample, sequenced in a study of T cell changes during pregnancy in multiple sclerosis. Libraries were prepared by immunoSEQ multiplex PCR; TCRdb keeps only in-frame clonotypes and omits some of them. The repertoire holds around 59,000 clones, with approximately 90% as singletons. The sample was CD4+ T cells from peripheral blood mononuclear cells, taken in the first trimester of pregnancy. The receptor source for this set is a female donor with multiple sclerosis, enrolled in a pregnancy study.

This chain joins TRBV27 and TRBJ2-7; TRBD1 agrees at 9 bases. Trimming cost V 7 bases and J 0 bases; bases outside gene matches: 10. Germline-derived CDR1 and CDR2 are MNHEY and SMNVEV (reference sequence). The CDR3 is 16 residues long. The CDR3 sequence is CASIPQGAQFSYEQYF. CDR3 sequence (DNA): TGTGCCAGCATTCCACAGGGGGCCCAATTCTCCTACGAGCAGTACTTC.

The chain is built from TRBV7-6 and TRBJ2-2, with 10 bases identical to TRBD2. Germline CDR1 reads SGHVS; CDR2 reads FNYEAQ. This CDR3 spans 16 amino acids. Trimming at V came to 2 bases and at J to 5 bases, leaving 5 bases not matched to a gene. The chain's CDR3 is CASSLLSGGGTGELFF. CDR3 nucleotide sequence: TGTGCCAGCAGCTTACTAAGCGGGGGGGGTACCGGGGAGCTGTTTTTT.

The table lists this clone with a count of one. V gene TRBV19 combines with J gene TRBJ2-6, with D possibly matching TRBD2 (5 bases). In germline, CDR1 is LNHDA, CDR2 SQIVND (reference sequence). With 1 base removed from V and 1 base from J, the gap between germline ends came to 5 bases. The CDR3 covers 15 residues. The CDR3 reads CASSIAGSGANVLTF. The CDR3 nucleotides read TGTGCCAGTAGTATAGCGGGGTCTGGGGCCAACGTCCTGACTTTC.

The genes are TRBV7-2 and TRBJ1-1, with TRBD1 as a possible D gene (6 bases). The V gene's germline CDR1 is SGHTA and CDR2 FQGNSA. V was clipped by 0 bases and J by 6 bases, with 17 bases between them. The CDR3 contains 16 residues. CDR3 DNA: TGTGCCAGCAGCTTAGCGGGGGCTGGGGCAGGCGCTGAAGCTTTCTTT. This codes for CASSLAGAGAGAEAFF.

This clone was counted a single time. The CDR3 DNA reads TGTGCCAGTAGTCCCCAGGGGGCATCCTACAATGAGCAGTTCTTC. Translation gives CASSPQGASYNEQFF. V and J are TRBV19 and TRBJ2-1, with 8 positions matching TRBD1. The V gene's germline CDR1 is LNHDA and CDR2 SQIVND (reference sequence). There are 15 residues in the CDR3. Trimming removed 5 bases from V and 1 base from J; junction bases left unmatched: 4. The full variable domain, rest sourced from reference TRBV19 and TRBJ2-1, is DGGITQSPKYLFRKEGQNVTLSCEQNLNHDAMYWYRQDPGQGLRLIYYSQIVNDFQKGDIAEGYSVSREKKESFPLTVTSAQKNPTAFYLCASSPQGASYNEQFFGPGTRLTVL.

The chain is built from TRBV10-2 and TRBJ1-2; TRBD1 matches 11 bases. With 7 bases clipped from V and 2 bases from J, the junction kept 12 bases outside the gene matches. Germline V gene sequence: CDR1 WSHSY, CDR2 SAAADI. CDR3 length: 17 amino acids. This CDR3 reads CASTRGIGTGGNYGYTF. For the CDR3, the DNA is TGCGCCAGCACGAGGGGGATTGGGACAGGGGGAAACTATGGCTACACCTTC.

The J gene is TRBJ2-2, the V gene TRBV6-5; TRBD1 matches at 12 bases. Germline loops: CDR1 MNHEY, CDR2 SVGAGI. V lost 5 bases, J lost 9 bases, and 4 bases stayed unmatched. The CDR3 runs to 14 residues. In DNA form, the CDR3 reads TGTGCCAGCAGTCGGGACAGGGGGCTACGGGAGCTGTTTTTT. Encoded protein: CASSRDRGLRELFF.

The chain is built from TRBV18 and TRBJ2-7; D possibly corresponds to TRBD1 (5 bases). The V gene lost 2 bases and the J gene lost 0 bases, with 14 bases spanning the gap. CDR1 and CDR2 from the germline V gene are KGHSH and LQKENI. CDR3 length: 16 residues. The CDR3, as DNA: TGTGCCAGCTCACCATCCTCGACAGTCCTCTCCTACGAGCAGTACTTC. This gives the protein CASSPSSTVLSYEQYF.

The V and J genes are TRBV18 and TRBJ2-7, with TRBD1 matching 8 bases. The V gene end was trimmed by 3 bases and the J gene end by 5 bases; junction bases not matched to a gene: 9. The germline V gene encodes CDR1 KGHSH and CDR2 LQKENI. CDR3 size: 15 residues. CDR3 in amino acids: CASSPRDRLEHEQYF. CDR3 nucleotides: TGTGCCAGCTCACCCAGGGACAGGCTCGAGCACGAGCAGTACTTC. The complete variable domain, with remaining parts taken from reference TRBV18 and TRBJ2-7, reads NAGVMQNPRHLVRRRGQEARLRCSPMKGHSHVYWYRQLPEEGLKFMVYLQKENIIDESGMPKERFSAEFPKEGPSILRIQQVVRGDSAAYFCASSPRDRLEHEQYFGPGTRLTVT.

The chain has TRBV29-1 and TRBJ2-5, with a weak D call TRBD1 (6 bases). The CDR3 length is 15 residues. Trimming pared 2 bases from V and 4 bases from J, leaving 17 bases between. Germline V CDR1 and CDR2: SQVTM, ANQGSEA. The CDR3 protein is CSVEHLTGMGETQYF. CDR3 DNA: TGCAGCGTTGAACACCTAACAGGGATGGGAGAGACCCAGTACTTC.